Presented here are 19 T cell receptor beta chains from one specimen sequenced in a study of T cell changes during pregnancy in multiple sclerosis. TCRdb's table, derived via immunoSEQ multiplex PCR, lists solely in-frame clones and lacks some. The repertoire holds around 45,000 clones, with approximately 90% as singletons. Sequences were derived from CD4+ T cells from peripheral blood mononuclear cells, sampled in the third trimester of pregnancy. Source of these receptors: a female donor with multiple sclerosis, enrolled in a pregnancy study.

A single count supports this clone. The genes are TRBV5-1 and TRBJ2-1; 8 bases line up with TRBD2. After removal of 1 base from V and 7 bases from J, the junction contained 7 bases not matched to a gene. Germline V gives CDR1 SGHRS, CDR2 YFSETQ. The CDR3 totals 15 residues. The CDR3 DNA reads TGCGCCAGCAGCTTGTACTCGGGAGGGGTTAATGAGCAGTTCTTC. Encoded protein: CASSLYSGGVNEQFF.

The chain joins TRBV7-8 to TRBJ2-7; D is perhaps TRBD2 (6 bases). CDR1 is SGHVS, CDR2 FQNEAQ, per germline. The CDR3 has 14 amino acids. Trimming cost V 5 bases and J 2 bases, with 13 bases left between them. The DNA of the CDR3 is TGTGCCAGCAGCCTGGACTATGGGACCTACGAGCAGTACTTC. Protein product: CASSLDYGTYEQYF.

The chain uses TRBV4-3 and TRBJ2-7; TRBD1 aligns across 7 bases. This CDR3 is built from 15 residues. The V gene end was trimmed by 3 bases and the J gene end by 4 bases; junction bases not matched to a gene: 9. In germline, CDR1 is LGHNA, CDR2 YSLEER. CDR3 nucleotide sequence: TGCGCCAGCAGCCACCTGGGACAGAAGAGTTACGAGCAGTACTTC. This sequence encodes CASSHLGQKSYEQYF.

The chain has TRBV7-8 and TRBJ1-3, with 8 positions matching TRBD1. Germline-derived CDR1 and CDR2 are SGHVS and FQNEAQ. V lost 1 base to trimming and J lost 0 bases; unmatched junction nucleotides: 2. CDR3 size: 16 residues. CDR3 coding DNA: TGTGCCAGCAGCTTAGTCGGACAGGGCTCTGGAAACACCATATATTTT. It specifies CASSLVGQGSGNTIYF.

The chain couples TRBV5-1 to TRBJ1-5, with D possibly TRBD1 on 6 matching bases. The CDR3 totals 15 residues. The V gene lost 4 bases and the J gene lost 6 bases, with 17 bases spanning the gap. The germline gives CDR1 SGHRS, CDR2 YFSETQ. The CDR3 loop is CASSPQGGRAQPQHF. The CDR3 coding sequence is TGCGCCAGCAGCCCCCAAGGGGGGAGGGCTCAGCCCCAGCATTTT. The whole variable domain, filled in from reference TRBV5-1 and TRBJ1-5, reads KAGVTQTPRYLIKTRGQQVTLSCSPISGHRSVSWYQQTPGQGLQFLFEYFSETQRNKGNFPGRFSGRQFSNSRSEMNVSTLELGDSALYLCASSPQGGRAQPQHFGDGTRLSIL.

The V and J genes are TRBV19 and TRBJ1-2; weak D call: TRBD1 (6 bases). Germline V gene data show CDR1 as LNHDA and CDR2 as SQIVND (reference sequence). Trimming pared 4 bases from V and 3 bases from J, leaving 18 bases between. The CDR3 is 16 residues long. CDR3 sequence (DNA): TGTGCCAGTAGTACTTGGGCACAGGGATTTGACTATGGCTACACCTTC. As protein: CASSTWAQGFDYGYTF.

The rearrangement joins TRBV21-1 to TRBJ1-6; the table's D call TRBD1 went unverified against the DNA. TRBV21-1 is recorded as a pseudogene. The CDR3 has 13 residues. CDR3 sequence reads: CASSKDKNSPLHF. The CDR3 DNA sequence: TGTGCCAGCAGCAAAGACAAAAATTCACCCCTCCACTTT.

The CDR3 bases are TGTGCCAGCTCACCACCGGGACTAGCGGTTCAAGAGACCCAGTACTTC. Protein sequence: CASSPPGLAVQETQYF. J is TRBJ2-5 and V is TRBV18, with TRBD2 identical over 11 bases. This CDR3 spans 16 amino acids. Germline assignment: CDR1 KGHSH and CDR2 LQKENI. The V and J ends lost 0 bases and 2 bases, in that order; junction bases with no gene match: 2.

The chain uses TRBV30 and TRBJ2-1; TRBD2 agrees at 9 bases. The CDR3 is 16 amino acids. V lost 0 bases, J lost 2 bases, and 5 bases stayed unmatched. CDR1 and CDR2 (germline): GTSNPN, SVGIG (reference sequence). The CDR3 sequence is CAWSVVVAGAYNEQFF. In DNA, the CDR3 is TGTGCCTGGAGTGTAGTGGTAGCGGGAGCCTACAATGAGCAGTTCTTC.

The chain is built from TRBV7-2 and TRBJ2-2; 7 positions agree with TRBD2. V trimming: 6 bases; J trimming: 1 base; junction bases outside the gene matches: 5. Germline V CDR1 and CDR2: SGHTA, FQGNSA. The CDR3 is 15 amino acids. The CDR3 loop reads CASSWVAGNTGELFF. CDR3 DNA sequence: TGTGCCAGCAGTTGGGTAGCGGGGAACACCGGGGAGCTGTTTTTT.

CDR3 nucleotides: TGTGCCAGCAGCCTCACTAGCGGCAACCTCTATAGCACAGATACGCAGTATTTT. This translates into CASSLTSGNLYSTDTQYF. The chain has TRBV2 and TRBJ2-3; 8 bases map to TRBD2. Germline values: CDR1 SNHLY, CDR2 FYNNEI. After removal of 6 bases from V and 0 bases from J, the junction contained 14 bases not matched to a gene. The CDR3 is 18 residues long.

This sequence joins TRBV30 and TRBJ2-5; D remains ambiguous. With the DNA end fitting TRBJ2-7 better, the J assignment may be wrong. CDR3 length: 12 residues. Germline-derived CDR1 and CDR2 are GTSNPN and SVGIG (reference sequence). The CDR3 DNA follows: TGTGCCTGGAGTTTAAGCTCCTACGAGCAGTACTTC. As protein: CAWSLSSYEQYF.

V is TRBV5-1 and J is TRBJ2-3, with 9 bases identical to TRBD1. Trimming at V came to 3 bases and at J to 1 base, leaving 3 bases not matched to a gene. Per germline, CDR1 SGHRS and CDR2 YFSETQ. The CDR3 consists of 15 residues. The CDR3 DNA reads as TGCGCCAGCAGCTCTACAGGGGGCGGCACAGATACGCAGTATTTT. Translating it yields CASSSTGGGTDTQYF.

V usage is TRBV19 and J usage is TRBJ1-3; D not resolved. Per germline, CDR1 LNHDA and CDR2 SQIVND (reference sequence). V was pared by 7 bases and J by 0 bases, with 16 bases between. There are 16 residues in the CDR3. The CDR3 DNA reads TGTGCCAGTACCCCGGAGAGGAGGAGCTCTGGAAACACCATATATTTT. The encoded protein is CASTPERRSSGNTIYF.

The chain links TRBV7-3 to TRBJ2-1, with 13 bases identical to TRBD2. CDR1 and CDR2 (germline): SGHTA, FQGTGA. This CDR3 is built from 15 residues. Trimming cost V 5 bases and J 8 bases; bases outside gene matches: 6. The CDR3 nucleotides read TGTGCCAGCAGCGTCGGGACTAGCGGGATGGATGAGCAGTTCTTC. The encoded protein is CASSVGTSGMDEQFF.

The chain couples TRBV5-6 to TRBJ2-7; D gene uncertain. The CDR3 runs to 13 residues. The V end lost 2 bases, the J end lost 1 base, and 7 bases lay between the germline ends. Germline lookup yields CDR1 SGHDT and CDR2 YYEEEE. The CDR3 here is CASSFGVSYEQYF. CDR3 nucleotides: TGTGCCAGCAGCTTCGGAGTATCCTACGAGCAGTACTTC.

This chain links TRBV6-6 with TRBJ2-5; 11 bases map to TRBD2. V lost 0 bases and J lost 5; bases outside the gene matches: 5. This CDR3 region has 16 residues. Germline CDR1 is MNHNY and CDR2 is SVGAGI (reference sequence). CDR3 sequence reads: CASSYSLAGDLETQYF. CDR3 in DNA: TGTGCCAGCAGTTACTCACTAGCGGGAGATTTGGAGACCCAGTACTTC.

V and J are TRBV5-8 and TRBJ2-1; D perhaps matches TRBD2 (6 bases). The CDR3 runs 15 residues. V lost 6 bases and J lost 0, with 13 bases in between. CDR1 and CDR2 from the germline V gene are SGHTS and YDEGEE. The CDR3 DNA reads TGTGCCAGCATTTTAGCGGCTAGCTCCTACAATGAGCAGTTCTTC. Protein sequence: CASILAASSYNEQFF.

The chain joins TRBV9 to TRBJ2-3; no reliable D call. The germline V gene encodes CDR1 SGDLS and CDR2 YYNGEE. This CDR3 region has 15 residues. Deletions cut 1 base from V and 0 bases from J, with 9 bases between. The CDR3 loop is CASSVTDTSTDTQYF. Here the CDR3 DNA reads TGTGCCAGCAGCGTAACTGACACTAGCACAGATACGCAGTATTTT.